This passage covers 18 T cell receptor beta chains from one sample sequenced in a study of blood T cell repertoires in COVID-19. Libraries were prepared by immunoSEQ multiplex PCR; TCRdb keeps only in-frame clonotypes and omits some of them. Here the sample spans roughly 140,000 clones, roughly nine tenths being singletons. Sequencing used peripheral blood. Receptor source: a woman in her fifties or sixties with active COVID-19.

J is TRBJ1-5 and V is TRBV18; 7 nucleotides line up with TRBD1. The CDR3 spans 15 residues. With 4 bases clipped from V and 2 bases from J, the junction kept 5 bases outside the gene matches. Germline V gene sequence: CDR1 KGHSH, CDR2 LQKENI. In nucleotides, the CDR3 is TGTGCCAGCTCACTCTCAGACAGGGGCAATCAGCCCCAGCATTTT. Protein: CASSLSDRGNQPQHF. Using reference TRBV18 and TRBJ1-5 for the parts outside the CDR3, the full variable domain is NAGVMQNPRHLVRRRGQEARLRCSPMKGHSHVYWYRQLPEEGLKFMVYLQKENIIDESGMPKERFSAEFPKEGPSILRIQQVVRGDSAAYFCASSLSDRGNQPQHFGDGTRLSIL.

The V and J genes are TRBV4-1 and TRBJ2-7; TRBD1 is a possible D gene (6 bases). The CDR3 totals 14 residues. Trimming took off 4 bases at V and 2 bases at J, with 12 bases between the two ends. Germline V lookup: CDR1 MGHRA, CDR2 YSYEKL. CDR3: CASSPQGRTYEQYF. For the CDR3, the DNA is TGCGCCAGCAGCCCGCAGGGGAGAACCTACGAGCAGTACTTC.

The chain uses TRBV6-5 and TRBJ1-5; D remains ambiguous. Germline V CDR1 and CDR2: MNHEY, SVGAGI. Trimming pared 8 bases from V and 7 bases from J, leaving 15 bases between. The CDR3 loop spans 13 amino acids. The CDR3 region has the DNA TGTGCCAGCGTGAAGGCAGGAGGCCAGCCCCAGCATTTT. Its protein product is CASVKAGGQPQHF.

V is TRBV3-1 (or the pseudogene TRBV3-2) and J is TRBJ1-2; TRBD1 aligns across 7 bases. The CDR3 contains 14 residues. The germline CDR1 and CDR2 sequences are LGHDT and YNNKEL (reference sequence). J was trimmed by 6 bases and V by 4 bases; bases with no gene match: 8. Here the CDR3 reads CASSLLDRSDGYTF. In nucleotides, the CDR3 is TGTGCCAGCAGCCTCCTGGACAGGTCGGATGGCTACACCTTC.

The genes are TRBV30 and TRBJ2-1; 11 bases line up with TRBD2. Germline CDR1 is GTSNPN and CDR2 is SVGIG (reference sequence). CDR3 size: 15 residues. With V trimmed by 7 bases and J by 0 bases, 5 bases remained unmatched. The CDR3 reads CAFHTSGSSYNEQFF. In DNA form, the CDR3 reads TGTGCCTTCCATACTAGCGGGAGCTCCTACAATGAGCAGTTCTTC.

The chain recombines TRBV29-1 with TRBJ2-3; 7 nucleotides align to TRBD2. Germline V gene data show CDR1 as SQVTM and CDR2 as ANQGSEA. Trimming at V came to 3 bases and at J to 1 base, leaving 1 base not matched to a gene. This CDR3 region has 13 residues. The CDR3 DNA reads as TGCAGCGTTGACCGGGGGGGCACAGATACGCAGTATTTT. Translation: CSVDRGGTDTQYF.

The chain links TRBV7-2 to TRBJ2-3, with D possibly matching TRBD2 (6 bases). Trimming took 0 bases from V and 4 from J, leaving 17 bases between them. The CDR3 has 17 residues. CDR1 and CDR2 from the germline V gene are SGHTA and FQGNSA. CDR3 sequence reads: CASSLAPLSLAPDTQYF. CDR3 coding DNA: TGTGCCAGCAGCTTAGCGCCCCTATCACTAGCACCAGATACGCAGTATTTT.

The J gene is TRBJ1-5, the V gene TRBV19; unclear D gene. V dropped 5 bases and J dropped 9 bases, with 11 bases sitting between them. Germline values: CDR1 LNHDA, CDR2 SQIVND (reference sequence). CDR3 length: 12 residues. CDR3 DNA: TGTGCCAGTAGTGCTGGCATTTCGCCCCAGCATTTT. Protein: CASSAGISPQHF.

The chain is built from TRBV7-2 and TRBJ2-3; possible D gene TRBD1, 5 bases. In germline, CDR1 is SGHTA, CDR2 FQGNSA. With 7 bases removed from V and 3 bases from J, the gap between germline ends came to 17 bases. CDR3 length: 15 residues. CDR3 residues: CASMLNLGRTDTQYF. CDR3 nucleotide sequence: TGTGCCAGCATGCTTAATCTGGGGCGGACAGATACGCAGTATTTT.

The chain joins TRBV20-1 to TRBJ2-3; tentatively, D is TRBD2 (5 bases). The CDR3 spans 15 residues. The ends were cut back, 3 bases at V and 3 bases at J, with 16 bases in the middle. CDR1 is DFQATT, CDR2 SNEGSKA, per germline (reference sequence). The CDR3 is CSASNLVGVTDTQYF. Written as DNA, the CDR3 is TGCAGTGCTAGTAATCTGGTGGGAGTTACAGATACGCAGTATTTT.

CDR3 protein: CASSLAVRGEAFF. In nucleotides, the CDR3 is TGTGCCAGCAGTTTAGCGGTCAGGGGTGAAGCTTTCTTT. The rearrangement uses TRBV12-3 or TRBV12-4 and TRBJ1-1, with D perhaps TRBD1 (6 bases). This CDR3 spans 13 amino acids. The germline V and J ends were trimmed by 0 bases and 7 bases, with 9 bases remaining between them.

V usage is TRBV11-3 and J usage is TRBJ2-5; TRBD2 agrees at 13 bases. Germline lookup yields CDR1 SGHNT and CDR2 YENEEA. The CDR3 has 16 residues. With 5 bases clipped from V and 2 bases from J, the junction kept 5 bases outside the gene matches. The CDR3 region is CASSPGLAGKQETQYF. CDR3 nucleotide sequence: TGTGCCAGCAGCCCGGGACTAGCGGGAAAACAAGAGACCCAGTACTTC.

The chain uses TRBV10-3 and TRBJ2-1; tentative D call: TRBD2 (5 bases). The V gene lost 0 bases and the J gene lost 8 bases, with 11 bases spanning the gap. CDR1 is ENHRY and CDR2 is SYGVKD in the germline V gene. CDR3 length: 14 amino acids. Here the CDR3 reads CAISESEGLHEQFF. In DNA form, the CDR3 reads TGTGCCATCAGTGAGTCTGAGGGCCTCCATGAGCAGTTCTTC.

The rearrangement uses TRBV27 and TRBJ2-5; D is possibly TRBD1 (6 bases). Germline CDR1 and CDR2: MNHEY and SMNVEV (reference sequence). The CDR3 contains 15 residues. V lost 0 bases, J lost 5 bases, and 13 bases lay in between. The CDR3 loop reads CASSLSRGIQETQYF. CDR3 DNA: TGTGCCAGCAGTTTATCGAGGGGGATCCAGGAGACCCAGTACTTC.

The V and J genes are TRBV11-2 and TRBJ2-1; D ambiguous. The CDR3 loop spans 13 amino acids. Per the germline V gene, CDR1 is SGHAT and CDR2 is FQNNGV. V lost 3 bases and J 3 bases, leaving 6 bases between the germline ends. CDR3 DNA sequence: TGTGCCAGCAGCTTCATGAGCTACAATGAGCAGTTCTTC. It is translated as CASSFMSYNEQFF.

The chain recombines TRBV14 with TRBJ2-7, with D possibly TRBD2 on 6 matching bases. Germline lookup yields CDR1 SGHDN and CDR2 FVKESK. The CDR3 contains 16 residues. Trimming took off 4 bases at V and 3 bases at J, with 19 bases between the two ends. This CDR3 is CASSPSVGLGSYEQYF. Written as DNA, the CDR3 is TGTGCCAGCAGCCCTTCGGTAGGTCTCGGGAGCTACGAGCAGTACTTC.

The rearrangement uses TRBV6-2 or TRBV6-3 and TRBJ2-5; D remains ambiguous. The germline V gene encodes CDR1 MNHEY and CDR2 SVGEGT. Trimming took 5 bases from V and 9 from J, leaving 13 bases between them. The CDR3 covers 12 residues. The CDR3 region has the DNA TGTGCCAGCAGTCCGGCCCGACGGGCCCAGTACTTC. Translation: CASSPARRAQYF.

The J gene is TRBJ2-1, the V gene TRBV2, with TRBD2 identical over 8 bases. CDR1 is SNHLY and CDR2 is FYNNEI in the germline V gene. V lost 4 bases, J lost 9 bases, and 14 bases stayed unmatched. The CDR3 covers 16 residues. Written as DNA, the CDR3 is TGTGCCAGCAGTGTACCCGGGACTAGTGTAGGTTTTGAGCAGTTCTTC. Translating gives CASSVPGTSVGFEQFF. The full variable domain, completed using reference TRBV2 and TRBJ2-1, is EPEVTQTPSHQVTQMGQEVILRCVPISNHLYFYWYRQILGQKVEFLVSFYNNEISEKSEIFDDQFSVERPDGSNFTLKIRSTKLEDSAMYFCASSVPGTSVGFEQFFGPGTRLTVL.